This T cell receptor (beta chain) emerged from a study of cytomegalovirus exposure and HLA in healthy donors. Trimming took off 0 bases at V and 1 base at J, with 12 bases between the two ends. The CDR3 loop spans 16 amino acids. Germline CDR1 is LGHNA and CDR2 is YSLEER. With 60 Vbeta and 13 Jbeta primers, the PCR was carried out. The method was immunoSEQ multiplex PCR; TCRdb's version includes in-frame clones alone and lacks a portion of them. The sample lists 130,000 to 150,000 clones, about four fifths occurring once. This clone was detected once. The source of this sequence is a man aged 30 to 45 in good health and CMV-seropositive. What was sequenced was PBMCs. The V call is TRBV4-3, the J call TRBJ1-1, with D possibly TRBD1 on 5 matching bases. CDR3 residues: CASSQDQGDRNTEAFF. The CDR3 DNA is TGCGCCAGCAGCCAAGATCAAGGAGACAGGAACACTGAAGCTTTCTTT.